Listed below are T cell receptor beta chains from one sample, sequenced in a study of blood T cell repertoires in COVID-19. Sequenced by immunoSEQ multiplex PCR; TCRdb stores in-frame clones only, minus some. The sample has around 170,000 clones, approximately 79% seen once. Source material: peripheral blood. The source is a young man with active or convalescent COVID-19. Both conserved end residues are part of each CDR3. Each record gives: D gene, clone size, J gene, CDR3 length, V gene, CDR3 DNA, CDR3 protein. D genes are given only for firm matches. Some rows mark clone size as missing; the rest say once, few, many or name a class of expanded clone.

>.|.|TRBJ1-2|16|TRBV4-1
TGCGCCAGCAGCCAAGATTACCACCAGATAAACTATGGCTACACCTTC
CASSQDYHQINYGYTF
>.|.|TRBJ1-4|14|TRBV21-1
TGTGCCAGCAGCAAACTTGGGAGGGAAGAAAAACTGTTTTTT
CASSKLGREEKLFF
>TRBD2|.|TRBJ2-1|17|TRBV15
TGTGCCACCAGCAGAGATCGATTTAGCGGGTACTACAATGAGCAGTTCTTC
CATSRDRFSGYYNEQFF
>.|few|TRBJ1-3|14|TRBV6-5
TGTGCCAGCAGGACACAGGGATCTGGAAACACCATATATTTT
CASRTQGSGNTIYF
>.|.|TRBJ1-2|15|TRBV24-1
TGTGCCACCAGTGACACAACCGGGTCCCCCTATGGCTACACCTTC
CATSDTTGSPYGYTF
>.|.|TRBJ2-5|15|TRBV5-8
TGTGCCAGCAGCTTGGTGGCTAGGTTCCAAGAGACCCAGTACTTC
CASSLVARFQETQYF
>.|.|TRBJ1-2|14|TRBV7-9
TGTGCCAGCAGCGACCTGGACAGTCCCTATGGCTACACCTTC
CASSDLDSPYGYTF
>TRBD1|.|TRBJ1-5|14|TRBV25-1
TGTGCCAGCAGTCCCCTACAGGGGAACCAGCCCCAGCATTTT
CASSPLQGNQPQHF
>.|once|TRBJ2-7|14|TRBV7-2
TGTGCCAGCAAGAATGGGGCCAATCGCTACGAGCAGTACTTC
CASKNGANRYEQYF
>TRBD1|few|TRBJ1-4|15|TRBV7-2
TGTGCCAGCAGCGCCCAACAGGGGGATAATGAAAAACTGTTTTTT
CASSAQQGDNEKLFF
>.|few|TRBJ1-1|11|TRBV30
TGTGCCTGGAGTTTTAGCACTGAAGCTTTCTTT
CAWSFSTEAFF
>.|few|TRBJ2-2|17|TRBV5-1
TGCGCCAGCAGCCCAGAAGGAGCGGTCCCGAACACCGGGGAGCTGTTTTTT
CASSPEGAVPNTGELFF
>.|.|TRBJ2-5|13|TRBV19
TGTGCCAGTAGTATGGGTCGGGAGGAGACCCAGTACTTC
CASSMGREETQYF
>.|.|TRBJ1-1|15|TRBV5-6
TGTGCCAGCAGCGCAAAGATACAGGGGAACACTGAAGCTTTCTTT
CASSAKIQGNTEAFF
>.|.|TRBJ1-2|15|TRBV18
TGTGCCAGCTCACCTGAGATTGAAAGCTACTATGGCTACACCTTC
CASSPEIESYYGYTF
>.|.|TRBJ2-2|14|TRBV28
TGTGCCAGCAGGCCCAGGTTTAACACCGGGGAGCTGTTTTTT
CASRPRFNTGELFF
>.|.|TRBJ2-3|16|TRBV6-4
TGTGCCAGCAGTGACTCGGGGGGACCCTCGTTAGATACGCAGTATTTT
CASSDSGGPSLDTQYF
>.|.|TRBJ1-2|13|TRBV5-4
TGTGCCAGCAGCCACCGGGGGAATGAAGGCTACACCTTC
CASSHRGNEGYTF
>TRBD1|few|TRBJ1-1|13|TRBV14
TGTGCCAGCAGCCTCGACAGGGGAACTGAAGCTTTCTTT
CASSLDRGTEAFF
>.|.|TRBJ2-3|15|TRBV24-1
TGTGCCACCAGTCCCGCCACAGGATTCACAGATACGCAGTATTTT
CATSPATGFTDTQYF
>.|.|TRBJ2-7|12|TRBV30
TGTGCCTGGAGCCAGGTGGGCGGGGAGCAGTACTTC
CAWSQVGGEQYF
>.|.|TRBJ1-2|15|TRBV5-4
TGTGCCAGCAGCTTGGTTGGGGGCCCTAACTATGGCTACACCTTC
CASSLVGGPNYGYTF
>.|.|TRBJ1-6|10|TRBV18
TGTGCCAGCTCACACCGGGGGGCGCCCTTT
CASSHRGAPF
>TRBD1|.|TRBJ2-3|17|TRBV15
TGTGCCACCAGCAGAGATAAGAGGGGGCTGAGCACAGATACGCAGTATTTT
CATSRDKRGLSTDTQYF
>TRBD1|.|TRBJ1-5|16|TRBV7-9
TGTGCCAGCAGCCGCTTTGGACAGGGCAGCAATCAGCCCCAGCATTTT
CASSRFGQGSNQPQHF
>TRBD2|.|TRBJ2-2|16|TRBV25-1
TGTGCCAGCAGTGATCCTAGCGGGAGGGCCGACGGGGAGCTGTTTTTT
CASSDPSGRADGELFF
>.|.|TRBJ2-3|15|TRBV4-3
TGCGCCAGCAGCCAAGGAGGGAGGAGCGCAGATACGCAGTATTTT
CASSQGGRSADTQYF
>TRBD1|once|TRBJ2-3|14|TRBV5-4
TGTGCCAGCAGCTTTGCAGGGGGCTGGGATACGCAGTATTTT
CASSFAGGWDTQYF
>.|.|TRBJ1-5|13|TRBV5-1
TGCGCCAGCAGCTTTACGAGCGATCAGCCCCAGCATTTT
CASSFTSDQPQHF
>.|.|TRBJ1-4|14|TRBV5-1
TGCGCCAGCAGCTTGGGGTCCGGGTATGAAAAACTGTTTTTT
CASSLGSGYEKLFF
>TRBD2|once|TRBJ2-5|15|TRBV7-7
TGTGCTAGCAGCCCGGGAGGCGCGAGACAAGAGACCCAGTACTTC
CASSPGGARQETQYF
>TRBD1|.|TRBJ1-1|15|TRBV7-9
TGTGCCAGCAGCTCGCAACAGGGGGCGGGCACTGAAGCTTTCTTT
CASSSQQGAGTEAFF
>.|.|TRBJ1-1|15|TRBV27
TGTGCCAGCAGTGGGTCGACAGGTTTGAACACTGAAGCTTTCTTT
CASSGSTGLNTEAFF
>TRBD1|.|TRBJ1-2|14|TRBV6-1
TGTGCCAGCAGTGAAATGACAGGGCGCTCGGGCTACACCTTC
CASSEMTGRSGYTF
>TRBD1|.|TRBJ1-2|16|TRBV2
TGTGCCAGCAGGGACCCAAACAGGGGGCAAGGCTATGGCTACACCTTC
CASRDPNRGQGYGYTF
>.|.|TRBJ2-7|16|TRBV4-1
TGCGCCAGCAGCCAACCTTCGACAGCCGGGAGCTACGAGCAGTACTTC
CASSQPSTAGSYEQYF
>.|once|TRBJ1-1|15|TRBV18
TGTGCCAGCTCACCACCCCTTGGGGCCACGCGCGGAGCTTTCTTT
CASSPPLGATRGAFF
>.|few|TRBJ1-6|16|TRBV14
TGTGCCAGCAGCCAAGATCGAGAAGCCTATAATTCACCCCTCCACTTT
CASSQDREAYNSPLHF
>TRBD2|.|TRBJ2-3|16|TRBV7-2
TGTGCCAGCAGCTCGGGTAGCGGGACAAGCACAGATACGCAGTATTTT
CASSSGSGTSTDTQYF
>TRBD1|.|TRBJ1-1|14|TRBV12-5
TGTGCTAGTGGTCGACAGGGGGCGCGAATGTACGCTTTCTTT
CASGRQGARMYAFF